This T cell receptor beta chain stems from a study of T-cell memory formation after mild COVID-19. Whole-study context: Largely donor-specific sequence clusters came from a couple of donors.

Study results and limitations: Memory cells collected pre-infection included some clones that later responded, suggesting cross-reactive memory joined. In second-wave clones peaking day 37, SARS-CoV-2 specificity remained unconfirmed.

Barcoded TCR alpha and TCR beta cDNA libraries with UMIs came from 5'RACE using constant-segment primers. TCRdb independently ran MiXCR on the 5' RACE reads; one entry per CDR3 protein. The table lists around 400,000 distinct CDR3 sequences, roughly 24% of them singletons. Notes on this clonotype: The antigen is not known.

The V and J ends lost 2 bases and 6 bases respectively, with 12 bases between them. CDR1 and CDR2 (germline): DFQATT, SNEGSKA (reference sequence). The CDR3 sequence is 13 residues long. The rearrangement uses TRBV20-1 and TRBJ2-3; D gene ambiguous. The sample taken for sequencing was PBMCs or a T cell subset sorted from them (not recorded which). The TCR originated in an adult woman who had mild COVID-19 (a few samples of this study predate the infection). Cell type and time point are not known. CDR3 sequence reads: CSARRTVEDTQYF. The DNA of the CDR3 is TGCAGTGCTAGAAGGACGGTGGAGGATACGCAGTATTTT.